Each of the 15 T cell receptor beta chains below was sequenced from the same sample in a study of regulatory T cells in long-lasting Graves disease (TCRdb year 2021). Read against the paper, the sample's time point label means: newly diagnosed GD, antithyroid drugs for less than 3 months. For both TCR sequencing and RNA sequencing, RNA was extracted from PBMCs using TRIzol. Library preparation was by multiplex PCR. Sequenced on an Illumina HiSeq 4000. TCR beta libraries were built with iRepertoire HTBI primers and Arm-PCR amplification of CDR3 regions. Through fastp at Q25 and MiXCR, TCRdb rebuilt clones from the public reads, retaining in-frame beta chains. Records with the same CDR3 protein are collapsed into one entry carrying the most frequent genes and DNA. Counted in this sample were fewer than 650,000 distinct CDR3 sequences; approximately 16% of them appeared once. Around 12% of the sample lies in the top ten.

These sequences were also reported in another study, on T cells in Graves' hyperthyroidism and ophthalmopathy.

Here the sequenced sample was peripheral blood mononuclear cells (PBMCs), taken at new diagnosis, from a patient treated with antithyroid drugs. The receptor source for this set is a young man with Graves disease. Donor details come from another sample of the same person, matched by shared clones.

This clonotype turned up a few times. The CDR3 protein is CASSAYGGGKEETQYF. DNA for the CDR3: TGTGCCAGCAGTGCCTACGGGGGAGGGAAGGAAGAGACCCAGTACTTC. The rearrangement uses TRBV6-1 and TRBJ2-5; 7 nucleotides line up with TRBD2. Germline V CDR1 and CDR2: MNHNS, SASEGT. Losses at the gene ends were 4 bases for V and 3 bases for J; bases not matched to a gene: 11. The CDR3 has 16 residues.

This clonotype was picked up many times. The chain employs TRBV11-2 and TRBJ2-5, with D perhaps TRBD1 (6 bases). The CDR3 totals 15 residues. Trimming took off 5 bases at V and 2 bases at J, with 15 bases between the two ends. The germline CDR1 and CDR2 sequences are SGHAT and FQNNGV. The CDR3 bases are TGTGCCAGCAGCCCCCCGGGACACGATCAAGAGACCCAGTACTTC. Translated: CASSPPGHDQETQYF.

This clonotype occurred many times. A read error may produce the germline difference seen at one junction end. This chain connects TRBV6-1 to TRBJ2-2; a possible D gene is TRBD2 (5 bases). Germline CDR1 MNHNS, CDR2 SASEGT. The CDR3 is made up of 16 amino acids. As DNA, the CDR3 is TGTGCCAGCACTGAAGGCGGGTGGACGTACACCGGGGAGCTGTTTTTT. Its protein is CASTEGGWTYTGELFF.

The sample holds many counts of this clonotype. This rearrangement joins TRBV28 to TRBJ2-7; 8 bases agree with TRBD1. This CDR3 is 14 amino acids long. V lost 5 bases, J lost 5 bases, and 8 bases stayed unmatched. Germline V gene lookup returns CDR1 MDHEN and CDR2 SYDVKM. CDR3 amino acids: CASSMQGASDEQYF. CDR3 nucleotides: TGTGCCAGCAGTATGCAGGGGGCGTCTGACGAGCAGTACTTC. The entire variable domain, with the rest obtained from reference TRBV28 and TRBJ2-7, is as follows: DVKVTQSSRYLVKRTGEKVFLECVQDMDHENMFWYRQDPGLGLRLIYFSYDVKMKEKGDIPEGYSVSREKKERFSLILESASTNQTSMYLCASSMQGASDEQYFGPGTRLTVT.

This sequence joins TRBV12-5 and TRBJ1-5, with D tentatively TRBD1 (5 bases). The germline CDR1 and CDR2 sequences are LGHNT and FRNRAP. The V gene lost 1 base and the J gene lost 2 bases, with 18 bases spanning the gap. This CDR3 is built from 18 residues. The CDR3 loop reads CASGLDNLRGYGNQPQHF. CDR3 bases: TGTGCTAGTGGTTTGGACAACCTAAGGGGTTACGGCAATCAGCCCCAGCATTTT.

A remark on this clonotype: This may be a read error, as it is one base from a much larger clone. This chain links TRBV5-1 with TRBJ1-1; 8 nucleotides align to TRBD1. Per the germline V gene, CDR1 is SGHRS and CDR2 is YFSETQ. The CDR3 sequence is 13 residues long. The CDR3 loop reads CASSLADRGEALF. The CDR3 DNA reads as TGCGCCAGCAGCTTGGCCGACAGGGGTGAAGCTCTCTTT.

There are a few counts of this clonotype. CDR3 sequence (DNA): TGTGCCAGCAGCCAAGAAGGGCGGAACAATCAGCCCCAGCATTTT. This translates into CASSQEGRNNQPQHF. The V gene is TRBV3-1, the J gene TRBJ1-5; D is unclear. The CDR3 consists of 15 residues. Germline loops: CDR1 LGHDT, CDR2 YNNKEL (reference sequence). Trimming stripped 0 bases from V and 3 bases from J, with 9 bases between.

CDR3 loop: CASSLEYAPGEKLFF. CDR3 DNA sequence: TGTGCCAGCAGCTTAGAGTATGCCCCTGGGGAAAAACTGTTTTTT. The V gene is TRBV11-2, the J gene TRBJ1-4; D gene uncertain. With 0 bases removed from V and 8 bases from J, the gap between germline ends came to 13 bases. The CDR3 consists of 15 residues. Germline CDR1 reads SGHAT; CDR2 reads FQNNGV.

V gene TRBV12-3 or TRBV12-4 combines with J gene TRBJ1-2; D call uncertain. This CDR3 spans 13 amino acids. Trimming removed 2 bases from V and 7 bases from J, with 11 bases in between. CDR3 loop: CASSLIGLGGYTF. DNA of the CDR3: TGTGCCAGCAGTTTAATAGGATTAGGTGGCTACACCTTC.

This clonotype was observed a handful of times. The chain couples TRBV18 to TRBJ2-7, with D maybe TRBD1 (5 bases). CDR3 length: 15 amino acids. With 2 bases removed from V and 0 bases from J, the gap between germline ends came to 11 bases. CDR1 and CDR2 (germline): KGHSH, LQKENI. The CDR3 bases are TGTGCCAGCTCACCATCGGCAGGGAACTCCTACGAGCAGTACTTC. It codes for CASSPSAGNSYEQYF.

Only a few counts were recorded for this clonotype. A read error may explain this, as a much larger clone is one base away. Written as DNA, the CDR3 is TGTGCCAGCAGCTGGGGACTAGCGGGGTACAATGAGCAGTTCTTC. Its translation is CASSWGLAGYNEQFF. J is TRBJ2-1 and V is TRBV5-8; 13 bases are a match to TRBD2. V was clipped by 3 bases and J by 4 bases; unmatched bases: 1. The CDR3 runs 15 residues. CDR1 and CDR2 (germline): SGHTS, YDEGEE.

This clonotype was counted a few times. This rearrangement joins TRBV30 to TRBJ1-2; 8 bases agree with TRBD1. V lost 0 bases to trimming and J lost 4 bases; unmatched junction nucleotides: 10. CDR1 is GTSNPN, CDR2 SVGIG, per germline (reference sequence). The CDR3 totals 16 residues. CDR3 nucleotide sequence: TGTGCCTGGAGTGTACGCGGCAGGGGGCAAATCTATGGCTACACCTTC. Translating it yields CAWSVRGRGQIYGYTF.

Of note for this clonotype: A read error may be the cause here, since a much bigger clone is one base away. The V and J genes are TRBV2 and TRBJ2-5; perhaps TRBD1 as D (5 bases). Germline V gene sequence: CDR1 SNHLY, CDR2 FYNNEI. The CDR3 is made up of 13 amino acids. The V end lost 5 bases, the J end lost 4 bases, and 11 bases lay between the germline ends. Written as DNA, the CDR3 is TGTGCCAGCAGTAAAGAGACAGCAGAGACCCAGTACTTC. Its translation: CASSKETAETQYF.

This chain uses TRBV28 with TRBJ2-1, with TRBD2 identical over 7 bases. The CDR3 is 15 residues long. Germline CDR1 is MDHEN and CDR2 is SYDVKM. The V and J ends lost 4 bases and 5 bases, in that order; junction bases with no gene match: 8. The CDR3 coding sequence is TGTGCCAGCAGTTCGGCGGCGGGAGTAAACAATGAGCAGTTCTTC. Protein product: CASSSAAGVNNEQFF.

The chain recombines TRBV20-1 with TRBJ1-6; D remains ambiguous. V was cut by 3 bases and J by 9 bases, with 12 bases left in between. From germline, CDR1 is DFQATT and CDR2 SNEGSKA (reference sequence). The CDR3 loop spans 13 amino acids. Here the CDR3 DNA reads TGCAGTGCTAGGGAGGACGCCCTTTCACCCCTCCACTTT. This gives the protein CSAREDALSPLHF.